The rows below give T cell receptor beta chains drawn from one sample of a study of T-cell memory formation after mild COVID-19. One entry per CDR3 protein results from TCRdb running MiXCR on the 5' RACE reads. The repertoire holds roughly 400,000 distinct CDR3 sequences, with more than 15% as singletons. Sequenced sample: PBMCs or a T cell subset sorted from them (not recorded which). Receptor source: a man younger than 35 who had mild COVID-19 (a few samples of this study predate the infection). Cell type and time point are not known. Each CDR3 is given without its conserved first and last residue.

J: TRBJ1-2; V: TRBV4-1; CDR3: ASRPTGTGVPYSYT
J: TRBJ2-7; V: TRBV12-3/TRBV12-4; CDR3: ASRFGITYEQY
J: TRBJ2-5; V: TRBV6-6; CDR3: ASSAGMETQY
J: TRBJ1-1; V: TRBV6-5; CDR3: ASTEWGNTEAF
J: TRBJ1-2; V: TRBV20-1; CDR3: SASGHLFGYT
J: TRBJ2-5; V: TRBV7-2; CDR3: ASSLRLGEETQY
J: TRBJ1-2; V: TRBV12-3/TRBV12-4; CDR3: ASSFRGRAKGYT
J: TRBJ1-5; V: TRBV12-3/TRBV12-4; CDR3: ASSLERRNQPQH
J: TRBJ2-1; V: TRBV5-6; CDR3: ASSPEGLREQF
J: TRBJ2-3; V: TRBV4-2; CDR3: ASSQRLTERGIDTQY
J: TRBJ2-1; V: TRBV12-3/TRBV12-4; CDR3: ASSLQGRANEQF
J: TRBJ2-1; V: TRBV7-9; CDR3: ASSLEDGLNEQF
J: TRBJ1-1; V: TRBV6-5; CDR3: ASSYGWQPMNTEAF
J: TRBJ2-5; V: TRBV18; CDR3: ASLTGGETQY
J: TRBJ1-1; V: TRBV7-2; CDR3: ASSSFDGAFEAF
J: TRBJ2-5; V: TRBV15; CDR3: ATSGLRRGVQETQY
J: TRBJ1-2; V: TRBV6-1; CDR3: ASNPTWTGGDYGYT
J: TRBJ1-5; V: TRBV6-5; CDR3: ASRTAFNQPQH
J: TRBJ1-2; V: TRBV12-3/TRBV12-4; CDR3: ASSRDSYGYT
J: TRBJ2-1; V: TRBV10-3; CDR3: AISSRGRSLYNEQF
J: TRBJ1-4; V: TRBV18; CDR3: ASSPLQTNEKLF
J: TRBJ1-1; V: TRBV5-1; CDR3: ASSFSGAGNTEAF
J: TRBJ1-4; V: TRBV5-4; CDR3: ASSLDTSTNEKLF
J: TRBJ2-2; V: TRBV6-5; CDR3: AGGGSAGELF
J: TRBJ1-4; V: TRBV6-4; CDR3: ASSDSGPLNEKLF
J: TRBJ1-2; V: TRBV10-3; CDR3: AISDNLYGYT
J: TRBJ2-1; V: TRBV18; CDR3: ASSPLGLAGGSPGEQF